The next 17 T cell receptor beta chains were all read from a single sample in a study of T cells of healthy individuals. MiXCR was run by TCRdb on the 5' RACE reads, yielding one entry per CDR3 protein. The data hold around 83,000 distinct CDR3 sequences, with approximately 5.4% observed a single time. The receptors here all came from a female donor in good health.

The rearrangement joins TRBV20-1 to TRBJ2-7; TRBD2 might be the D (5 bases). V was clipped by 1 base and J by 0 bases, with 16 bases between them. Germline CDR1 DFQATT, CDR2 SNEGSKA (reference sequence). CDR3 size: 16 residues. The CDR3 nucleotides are TGCAGTGCTAGAGGTCCCTACAACCGGGACTCCTACGAGCAGTACTTC. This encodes CSARGPYNRDSYEQYF.

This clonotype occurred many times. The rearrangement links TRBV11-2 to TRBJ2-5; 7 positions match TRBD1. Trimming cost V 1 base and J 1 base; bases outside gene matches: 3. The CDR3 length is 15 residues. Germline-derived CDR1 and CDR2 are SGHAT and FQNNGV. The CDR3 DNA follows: TGTGCCAGCAGCTTAGCCTGGACAGGCCAAGAGACCCAGTACTTC. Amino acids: CASSLAWTGQETQYF.

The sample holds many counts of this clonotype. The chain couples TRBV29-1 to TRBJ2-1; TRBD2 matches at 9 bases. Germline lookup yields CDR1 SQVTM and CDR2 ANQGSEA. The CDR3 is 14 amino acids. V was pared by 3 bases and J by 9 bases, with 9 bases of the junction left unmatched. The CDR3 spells CSVEYVAGVFEQFF. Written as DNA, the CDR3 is TGCAGCGTTGAGTATGTAGCGGGAGTTTTTGAGCAGTTCTTC.

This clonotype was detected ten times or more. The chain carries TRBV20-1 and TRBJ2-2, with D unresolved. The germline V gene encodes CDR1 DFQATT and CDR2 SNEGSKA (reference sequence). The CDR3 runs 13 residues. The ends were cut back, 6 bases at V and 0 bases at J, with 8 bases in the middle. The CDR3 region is CSANIANTGELFF. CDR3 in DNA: TGCAGTGCAAATATCGCGAACACCGGGGAGCTGTTTTTT.

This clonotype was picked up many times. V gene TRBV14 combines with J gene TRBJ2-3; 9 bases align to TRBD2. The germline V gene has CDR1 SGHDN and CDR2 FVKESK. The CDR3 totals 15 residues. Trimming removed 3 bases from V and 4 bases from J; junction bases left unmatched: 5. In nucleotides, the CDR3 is TGTGCCAGCAGCCAGCCGGGACTAGCTTCAGATACGCAGTATTTT. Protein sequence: CASSQPGLASDTQYF.

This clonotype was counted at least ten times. The CDR3 loop reads CASLVLPDTQYF. The CDR3 DNA is TGTGCCAGCCTGGTCCTGCCAGATACGCAGTATTTT. The chain couples TRBV28 to TRBJ2-3; unclear D gene. The CDR3 has 12 residues. Trimming took off 8 bases at V and 4 bases at J, with 10 bases between the two ends. Germline assignment: CDR1 MDHEN and CDR2 SYDVKM.

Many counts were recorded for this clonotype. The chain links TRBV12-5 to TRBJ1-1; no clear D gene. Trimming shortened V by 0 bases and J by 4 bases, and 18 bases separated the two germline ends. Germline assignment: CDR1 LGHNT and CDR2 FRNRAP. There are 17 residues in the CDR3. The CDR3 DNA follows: TGTGCTAGTGGTTTGGTAGGAGTGAATTGGTCATCCACTGAAGCTTTCTTT. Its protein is CASGLVGVNWSSTEAFF.

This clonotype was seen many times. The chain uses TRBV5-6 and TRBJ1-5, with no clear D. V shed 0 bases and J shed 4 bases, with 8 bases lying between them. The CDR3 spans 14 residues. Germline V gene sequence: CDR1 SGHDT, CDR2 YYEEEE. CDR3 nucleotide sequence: TGTGCCAGCAGCTTGGTAGGAAATAATCAGCCCCAGCATTTT. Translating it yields CASSLVGNNQPQHF.

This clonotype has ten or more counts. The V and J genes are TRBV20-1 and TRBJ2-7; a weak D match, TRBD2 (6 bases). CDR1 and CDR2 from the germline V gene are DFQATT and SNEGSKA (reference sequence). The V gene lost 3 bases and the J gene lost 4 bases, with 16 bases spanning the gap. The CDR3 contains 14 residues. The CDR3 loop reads CSASIPIGTYEQYF. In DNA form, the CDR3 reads TGCAGTGCTAGCATCCCTATAGGGACTTACGAGCAGTACTTC.

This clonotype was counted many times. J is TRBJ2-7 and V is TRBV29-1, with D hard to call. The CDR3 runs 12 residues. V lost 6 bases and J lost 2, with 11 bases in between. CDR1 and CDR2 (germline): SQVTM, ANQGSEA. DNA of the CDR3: TGCAGCGTCAGAGTTTCCACCTACGAGCAGTACTTC. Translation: CSVRVSTYEQYF.

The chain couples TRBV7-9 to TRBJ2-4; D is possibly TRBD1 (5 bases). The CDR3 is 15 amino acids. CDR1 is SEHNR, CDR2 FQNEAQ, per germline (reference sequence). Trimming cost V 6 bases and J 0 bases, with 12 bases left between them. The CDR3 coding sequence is TGTGCCAGCAGTTGGGGCCTCGTAGCCAAAAACATTCAGTACTTC. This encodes CASSWGLVAKNIQYF.

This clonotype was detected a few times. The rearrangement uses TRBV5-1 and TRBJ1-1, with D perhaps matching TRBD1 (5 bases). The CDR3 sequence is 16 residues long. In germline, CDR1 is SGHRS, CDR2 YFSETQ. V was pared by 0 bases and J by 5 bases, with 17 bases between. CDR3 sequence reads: CASSLAPRQRTTEAFF. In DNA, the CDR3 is TGCGCCAGCAGCTTGGCACCGAGACAGCGAACTACTGAAGCTTTCTTT.

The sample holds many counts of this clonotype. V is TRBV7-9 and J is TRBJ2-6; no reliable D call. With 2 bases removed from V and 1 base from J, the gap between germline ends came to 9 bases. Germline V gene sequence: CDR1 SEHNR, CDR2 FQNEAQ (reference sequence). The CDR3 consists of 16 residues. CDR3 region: CASSLFKGSGANVLTF. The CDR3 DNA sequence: TGTGCCAGCAGCTTATTCAAGGGATCTGGGGCCAACGTCCTGACTTTC.

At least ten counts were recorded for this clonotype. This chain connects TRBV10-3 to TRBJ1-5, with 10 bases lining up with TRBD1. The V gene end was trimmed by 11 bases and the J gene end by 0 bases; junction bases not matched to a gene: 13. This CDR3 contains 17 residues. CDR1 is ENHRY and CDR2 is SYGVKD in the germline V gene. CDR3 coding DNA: TGTGCCGTCCCCTTCAGACAGGGGGCCGGTAGCAATCAGCCCCAGCATTTT. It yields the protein CAVPFRQGAGSNQPQHF.

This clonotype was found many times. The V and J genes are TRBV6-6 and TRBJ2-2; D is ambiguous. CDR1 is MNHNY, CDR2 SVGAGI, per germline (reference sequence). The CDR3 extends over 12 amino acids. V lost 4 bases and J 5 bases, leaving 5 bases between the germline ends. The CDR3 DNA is TGTGCCAGCAGTTTCGGGACCGGGGAGCTGTTTTTT. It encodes CASSFGTGELFF.

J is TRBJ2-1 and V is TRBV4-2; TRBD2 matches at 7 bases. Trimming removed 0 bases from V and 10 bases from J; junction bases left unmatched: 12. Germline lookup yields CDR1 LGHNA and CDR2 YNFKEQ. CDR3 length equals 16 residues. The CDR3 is CASSQDAGDPLWEQFF. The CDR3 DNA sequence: TGTGCCAGCAGCCAAGATGCGGGAGACCCCCTTTGGGAGCAGTTCTTC.

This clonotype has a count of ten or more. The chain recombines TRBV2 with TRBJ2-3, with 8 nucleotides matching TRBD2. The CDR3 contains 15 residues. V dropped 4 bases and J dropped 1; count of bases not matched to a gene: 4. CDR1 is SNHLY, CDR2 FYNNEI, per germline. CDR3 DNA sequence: TGTGCCAGCAGTGGGCCGGGAGGGGGCACAGATACGCAGTATTTT. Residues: CASSGPGGGTDTQYF.